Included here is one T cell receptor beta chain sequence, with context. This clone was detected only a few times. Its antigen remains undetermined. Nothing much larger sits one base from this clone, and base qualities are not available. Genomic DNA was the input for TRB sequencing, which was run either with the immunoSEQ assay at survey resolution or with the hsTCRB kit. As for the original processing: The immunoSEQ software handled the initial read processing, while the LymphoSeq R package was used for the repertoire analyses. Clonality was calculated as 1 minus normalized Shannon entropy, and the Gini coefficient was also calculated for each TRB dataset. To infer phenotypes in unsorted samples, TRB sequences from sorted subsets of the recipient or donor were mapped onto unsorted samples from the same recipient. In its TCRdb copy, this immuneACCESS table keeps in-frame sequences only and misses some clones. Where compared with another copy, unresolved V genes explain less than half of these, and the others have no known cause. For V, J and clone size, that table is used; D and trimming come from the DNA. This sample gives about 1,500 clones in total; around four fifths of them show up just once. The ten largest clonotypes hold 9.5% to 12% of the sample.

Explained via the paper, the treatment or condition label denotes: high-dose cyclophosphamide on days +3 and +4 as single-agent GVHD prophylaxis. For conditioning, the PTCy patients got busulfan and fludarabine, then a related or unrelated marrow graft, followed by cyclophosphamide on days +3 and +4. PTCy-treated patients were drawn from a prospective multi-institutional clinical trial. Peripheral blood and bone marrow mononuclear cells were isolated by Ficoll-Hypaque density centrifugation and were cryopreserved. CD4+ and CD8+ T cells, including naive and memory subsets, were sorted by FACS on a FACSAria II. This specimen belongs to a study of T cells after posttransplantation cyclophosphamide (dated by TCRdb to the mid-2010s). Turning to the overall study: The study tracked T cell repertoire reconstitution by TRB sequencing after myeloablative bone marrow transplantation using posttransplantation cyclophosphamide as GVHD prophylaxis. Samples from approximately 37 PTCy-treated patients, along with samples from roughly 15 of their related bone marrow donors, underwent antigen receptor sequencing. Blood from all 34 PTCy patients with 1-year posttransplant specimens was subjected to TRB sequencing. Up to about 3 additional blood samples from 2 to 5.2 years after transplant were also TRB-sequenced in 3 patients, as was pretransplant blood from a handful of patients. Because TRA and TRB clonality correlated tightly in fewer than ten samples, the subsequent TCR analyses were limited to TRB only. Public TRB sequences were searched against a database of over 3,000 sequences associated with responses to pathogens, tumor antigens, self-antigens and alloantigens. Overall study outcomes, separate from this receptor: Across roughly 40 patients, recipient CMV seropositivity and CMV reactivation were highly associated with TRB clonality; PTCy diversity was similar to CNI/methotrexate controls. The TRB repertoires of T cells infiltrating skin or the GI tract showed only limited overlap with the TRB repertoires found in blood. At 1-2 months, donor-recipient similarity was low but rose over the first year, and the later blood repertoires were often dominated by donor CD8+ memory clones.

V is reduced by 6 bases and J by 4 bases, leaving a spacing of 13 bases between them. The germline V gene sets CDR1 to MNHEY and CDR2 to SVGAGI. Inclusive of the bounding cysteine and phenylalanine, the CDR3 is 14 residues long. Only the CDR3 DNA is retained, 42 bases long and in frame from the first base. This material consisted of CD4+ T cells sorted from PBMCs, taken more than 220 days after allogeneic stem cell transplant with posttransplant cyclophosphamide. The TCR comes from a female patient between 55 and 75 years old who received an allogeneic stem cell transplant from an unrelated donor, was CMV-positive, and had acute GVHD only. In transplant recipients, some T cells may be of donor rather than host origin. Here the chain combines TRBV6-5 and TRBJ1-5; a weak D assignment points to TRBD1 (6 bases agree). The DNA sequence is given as TGTGCCAGCAGCCCCACAGGGTATAATCAGCCCCAGCATTTT. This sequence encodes CASSPTGYNQPQHF.